Below are 2 T cell receptor beta chains sequenced from a single sample in a study of T-cell reconstitution after alpha-beta-depleted transplantation in children. For TCRbeta, the library was prepared with unique molecular identifiers. TCRdb fed the PCR reads into MiXCR, producing one record per CDR3 protein. The sample lists approximately 290,000 distinct CDR3 sequences, roughly 11% occurring once. Sequencing used peripheral blood, obtained 180 days after TCRalphabeta/CD19-depleted stem cell transplant. The receptors were sampled from a male patient under 10 years old who had a stem cell transplant for chronic granulomatous disease, so the T cells may come from the graft donor.

This clonotype was detected ten times or more. The chain recombines TRBV7-3 with TRBJ2-5; TRBD1 might be the D (5 bases). The germline V gene has CDR1 SGHTA and CDR2 FQGTGA. The V and J ends lost 2 bases and 5 bases respectively, with 12 bases between them. This CDR3 comprises 14 residues. CDR3 region: CASSLSQGVETQYF. The CDR3 nucleotides are TGTGCCAGCAGCTTATCTCAGGGTGTTGAGACCCAGTACTTC.

Many counts were recorded for this clonotype. This chain joins TRBV5-5 and TRBJ2-7; D unresolved. Germline V gene sequence: CDR1 SGHKS, CDR2 YYEKEE (reference sequence). V was shortened by 1 base and J by 6 bases, with 11 bases between the two germline ends. This CDR3 is built from 13 residues. CDR3 residues: CASSLNQPIEQYF. CDR3 in DNA: TGTGCCAGCAGCTTGAACCAGCCGATCGAGCAGTACTTC.